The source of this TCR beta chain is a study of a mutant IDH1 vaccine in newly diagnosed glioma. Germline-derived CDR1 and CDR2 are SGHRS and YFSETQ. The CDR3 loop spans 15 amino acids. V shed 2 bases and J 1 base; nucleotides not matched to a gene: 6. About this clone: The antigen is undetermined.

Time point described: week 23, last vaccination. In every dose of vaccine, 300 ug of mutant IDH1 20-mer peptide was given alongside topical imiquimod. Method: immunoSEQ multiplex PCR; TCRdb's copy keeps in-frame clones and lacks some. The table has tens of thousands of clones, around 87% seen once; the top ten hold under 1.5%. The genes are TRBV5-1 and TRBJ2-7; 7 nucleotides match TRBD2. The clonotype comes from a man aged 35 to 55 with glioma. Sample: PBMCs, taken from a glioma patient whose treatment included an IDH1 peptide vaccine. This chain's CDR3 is CASSFDQRGSYEQYF. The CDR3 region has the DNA TGCGCCAGCAGCTTTGACCAGCGGGGATCCTACGAGCAGTACTTC.